This T cell receptor (beta chain) was recorded in a study of CD8 T cells in ankylosing spondylitis. TCRdb fed the 5' RACE reads into MiXCR, producing one record per CDR3 protein. The data contain 290,000 or so distinct CDR3 sequences, about a fifth of them singletons. This clonotype was counted only a few times. V was pared by 3 bases and J by 4 bases, with 13 bases between. The length of the CDR3 is 15 residues. From germline, CDR1 is SGHTA and CDR2 FQGNSA. Sequences were obtained from blood, either unsorted or a sorted T cell fraction (not recorded which). The J gene is TRBJ2-1, the V gene TRBV7-2, with D possibly being TRBD1 (5 bases). The sequence derives from a female donor with ankylosing spondylitis or in good health (not recorded which). The CDR3 DNA follows: TGTGCCAGCAGCTTCGAAGGGGAAACATACAATGAGCAGTTCTTC. Translation gives CASSFEGETYNEQFF.